A single sample gave rise to the 5 T cell receptor beta chains below, sequenced in a study of early T cells in non-severe SARS-CoV-2 infection. TCRdb independently ran MiXCR on the 5' RACE reads; one entry per CDR3 protein. The profile shows around 25,000 distinct CDR3 sequences, 5.5% to 7% of them singletons. Sequences were obtained from whole blood. The receptors here all came from an adult who was a healthcare worker with PCR-confirmed SARS-CoV-2 infection or an uninfected control (not recorded which).

The gene calls are TRBV19 and TRBJ2-3, with 7 positions matching TRBD2. Trimming took 5 bases from V and 3 from J; bases not matched to a gene: 5. The CDR3 is made up of 14 amino acids. Germline CDR1 and CDR2: LNHDA and SQIVND (reference sequence). CDR3 in DNA: TGTGCCAGTAGTCGACTAGCAGGTACAGATACGCAGTATTTT. This sequence encodes CASSRLAGTDTQYF.

This clonotype was found many times. V and J are TRBV28 and TRBJ1-2; no firm D call. CDR1 is MDHEN and CDR2 is SYDVKM in the germline V gene. V was pared by 11 bases and J by 2 bases, with 15 bases between. The CDR3 consists of 13 residues. CDR3 amino acids: CAGKNDRNYGYTF. CDR3 nucleotides: TGTGCCGGGAAAAATGACCGAAACTATGGCTACACCTTC.

This clonotype showed up many times. The chain is built from TRBV9 and TRBJ2-1, with 8 positions matching TRBD2. V lost 6 bases and J lost 0; bases outside the gene matches: 5. The CDR3 runs 15 residues. Per germline, CDR1 SGDLS and CDR2 YYNGEE. The CDR3 reads CASTSLAASYNEQFF. The CDR3 nucleotides read TGTGCCAGCACTTCACTAGCGGCCTCCTACAATGAGCAGTTCTTC.

The sample holds many counts of this clonotype. The chain joins TRBV4-3 to TRBJ2-3; the match to TRBD2 covers 7 bases. This CDR3 comprises 14 residues. The V segment lost 4 bases and the J segment 4 bases; nucleotides outside the gene matches: 5. Germline V lookup: CDR1 LGHNA, CDR2 YSLEER. Here the CDR3 reads CASSLAGVADTQYF. For the CDR3, the DNA is TGCGCCAGCAGCCTGGCGGGGGTGGCAGATACGCAGTATTTT.

This chain joins TRBV12-3 or TRBV12-4 and TRBJ1-2; D is undetermined. This CDR3 contains 13 residues. Trimming stripped 4 bases from V and 7 bases from J, with 13 bases between. Here the CDR3 reads CASSSTLMGGYTF. CDR3 DNA sequence: TGTGCCAGCAGTTCGACTCTAATGGGTGGCTACACCTTC.